A selection of T cell receptor beta chains follows, all from one sample in a study of cytomegalovirus exposure and HLA in healthy donors. Clones were read by immunoSEQ multiplex PCR, and TCRdb kept only the in-frame ones, dropping some. The table shows approximately 100,000 clones, with approximately 85% occurring only once. Sequenced sample: PBMCs. The receptors here all came from a man aged 30-40 years in good health and CMV-seronegative. Both conserved end residues are part of each CDR3. A D gene is named only where the DNA matches it firmly. A clone size is listed for some rows: how often the clone was seen (once, few, many), or a class if it is expanded.

TRBV11-1,NA,NA,TRBJ2-7,CASSLSRGRAYEQYF,TGTGCCAGCAGCTTAAGCAGGGGTCGTGCTTACGAGCAGTACTTC
TRBV5-4,TRBD1,NA,TRBJ2-1,CASSLEGAHNEQFF,TGTGCCAGCAGCTTGGAGGGGGCGCACAATGAGCAGTTCTTC
TRBV4-1,NA,few,TRBJ2-7,CASSEGRTTYEQYF,TGCGCCAGCAGCGAGGGGAGGACGACCTACGAGCAGTACTTC
TRBV5-1,NA,NA,TRBJ1-4,CASSLNRVSEKLFF,TGCGCCAGCAGCTTGAACAGGGTTAGCGAAAAACTGTTTTTT
TRBV18,NA,NA,TRBJ2-5,CASSPTRDETQYF,TGTGCCAGCTCACCAACCAGGGATGAGACCCAGTACTTC
TRBV5-1,TRBD2,NA,TRBJ2-1,CASSLIAGVGNEQFF,TGCGCCAGCAGCTTAATAGCGGGAGTAGGCAATGAGCAGTTCTTC
TRBV7-9,TRBD1,NA,TRBJ2-7,CASRRQGKDYEQYF,TGTGCCAGCAGAAGACAGGGAAAGGACTACGAGCAGTACTTC
TRBV4-2,NA,NA,TRBJ1-4,CASSQDPQGSNEKLFF,TGTGCCAGCAGCCAAGACCCGCAGGGATCTAATGAAAAACTGTTTTTT
TRBV19,NA,NA,TRBJ2-7,CASSMRSTSYEQYF,TGTGCCAGTAGTATGAGGTCAACCTCCTACGAGCAGTACTTC
TRBV6-1,NA,NA,TRBJ2-3,CASTVRGVADTQYF,TGTGCCAGCACCGTCAGGGGTGTCGCAGATACGCAGTATTTT
TRBV7-3,NA,NA,TRBJ2-3,CASSFRTGSVVRGTQYF,TGTGCCAGCAGCTTTAGGACCGGGTCGGTGGTTAGGGGTACGCAGTATTTT
TRBV7-8,TRBD2,NA,TRBJ2-1,CASSFLGALAEDNEQFF,TGTGCCAGCAGCTTCCTAGGGGCACTAGCGGAAGACAATGAGCAGTTCTTC
TRBV30,NA,NA,TRBJ1-1,CAWNPSQMNTEAFF,TGTGCCTGGAACCCATCCCAGATGAACACTGAAGCTTTCTTT
TRBV11-2,TRBD2,once,TRBJ2-1,CASSSHTSGGYNEQFF,TGTGCCAGCAGCTCGCATACTAGCGGGGGATACAATGAGCAGTTCTTC
TRBV5-1,TRBD1,NA,TRBJ2-6,CASNMGTGGSGANVLTF,TGCGCCAGCAATATGGGGACAGGGGGTTCAGGGGCCAACGTCCTGACTTTC
TRBV4-1,TRBD1,NA,TRBJ2-5,CASSQVGQGVTQYF,TGCGCCAGCAGCCAAGTTGGACAGGGTGTGACCCAGTACTTC
TRBV27,TRBD2,few,TRBJ2-7,CASSLLAGAYEQYF,TGTGCCAGCAGTCTGTTAGCGGGTGCCTACGAGCAGTACTTC
TRBV6-5,TRBD1,NA,TRBJ2-1,CASTVRDRGNNEQFF,TGTGCCAGCACTGTCCGGGACAGGGGCAACAATGAGCAGTTCTTC
TRBV7-9,TRBD1,NA,TRBJ1-4,CASSLVGQGAREKLFF,TGTGCCAGCAGCTTAGTGGGACAGGGAGCCCGGGAAAAACTGTTTTTT
TRBV5-1,NA,NA,TRBJ2-5,CASSVTDQETQYF,TGCGCCAGCAGCGTGACAGATCAAGAGACCCAGTACTTC
TRBV18,NA,NA,TRBJ2-2,CASSPDDRRELFF,TGTGCCAGCTCACCAGACGACAGGAGGGAGCTGTTTTTT
TRBV5-8,NA,few,TRBJ1-1,CASSFNSNTEAFF,TGTGCCAGCAGCTTTAACAGTAACACTGAAGCTTTCTTT
TRBV6-1,NA,NA,TRBJ1-5,CASAGQSNQPQHF,TGTGCCAGCGCCGGACAGAGCAATCAGCCCCAGCATTTT
TRBV6-5,NA,NA,TRBJ1-6,CASSYNRVGSPLHF,TGTGCCAGCAGTTACAACAGGGTGGGGTCACCCCTCCACTTT
TRBV4-2,NA,NA,TRBJ1-1,CASSQEPGGSTEAFF,TGTGCCAGCAGCCAAGAGCCGGGTGGGAGCACTGAAGCTTTCTTT
TRBV7-3,NA,NA,TRBJ1-2,CASSLRGGDGYTF,TGTGCCAGCAGCTTAAGGGGGGGGGACGGCTACACCTTC
TRBV28,NA,once,TRBJ2-7,CASTGGQFYEQYF,TGTGCCAGCACAGGGGGGCAATTCTACGAGCAGTACTTC
TRBV27,TRBD1,NA,TRBJ2-7,CASSLDRGSGEQYF,TGTGCCAGCAGCCTCGACAGGGGAAGCGGGGAGCAGTACTTC
TRBV28,NA,NA,TRBJ2-3,CASSFSLRRDTQYF,TGTGCCAGCAGTTTCAGCCTGAGGAGGGATACGCAGTATTTT
TRBV5-1,TRBD2,NA,TRBJ2-7,CASSLEGLASGRYEQYF,TGCGCCAGCAGCTTGGAAGGTTTGGCTAGCGGGAGGTACGAGCAGTACTTC
TRBV2,NA,NA,TRBJ1-6,CASSLSQGSNSPLHF,TGTGCCAGCAGTCTTTCACAGGGAAGTAATTCACCCCTCCACTTT
TRBV4-1,NA,NA,TRBJ1-3,CASSRPSAGNTIYF,TGCGCCAGCAGCCGGCCCTCAGCTGGAAACACCATATATTTT
TRBV27,NA,NA,TRBJ1-5,CASSFGQGSNQPQHF,TGTGCCAGCAGTTTCGGGCAGGGAAGCAATCAGCCCCAGCATTTT
TRBV6-6,NA,once,TRBJ1-2,CASSYEGGGYTF,TGTGCCAGCAGTTATGAGGGTGGTGGCTACACCTTC
TRBV2,TRBD2,NA,TRBJ2-1,CASTWTSGSNEQFF,TGTGCCAGCACGTGGACTAGCGGGAGTAATGAGCAGTTCTTC
TRBV29-1,TRBD1,NA,TRBJ2-7,CSVPGQGGHEQYF,TGCAGCGTGCCAGGACAGGGGGGCCACGAGCAGTACTTC
TRBV7-2,NA,NA,TRBJ1-1,CASSSTTGFTEAFF,TGTGCCAGCAGCTCCACGACAGGTTTCACTGAAGCTTTCTTT
TRBV29-1,TRBD2,NA,TRBJ2-1,CSVRPGLEGYNEQFF,TGCAGCGTCCGACCTGGACTAGAAGGTTACAATGAGCAGTTCTTC
TRBV2,NA,NA,TRBJ2-2,CASSERGTGELFF,TGTGCCAGCAGCGAAAGGGGTACCGGGGAGCTGTTTTTT
TRBV30,TRBD1,once,TRBJ2-7,CAWNRQGLSYEQYF,TGTGCCTGGAACCGACAGGGTTTGTCTTACGAGCAGTACTTC